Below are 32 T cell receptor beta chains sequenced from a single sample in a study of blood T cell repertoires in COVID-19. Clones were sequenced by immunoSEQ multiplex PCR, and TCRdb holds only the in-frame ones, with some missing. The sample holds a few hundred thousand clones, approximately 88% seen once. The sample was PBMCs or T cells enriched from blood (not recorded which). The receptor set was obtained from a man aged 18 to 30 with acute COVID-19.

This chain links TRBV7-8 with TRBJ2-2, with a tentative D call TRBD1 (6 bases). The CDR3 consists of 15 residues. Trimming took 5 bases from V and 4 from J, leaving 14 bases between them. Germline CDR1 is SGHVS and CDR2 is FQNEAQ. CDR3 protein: CASSLPEQGTGELFF. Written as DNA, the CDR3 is TGTGCCAGCAGCCTTCCCGAACAGGGCACCGGGGAGCTGTTTTTT.

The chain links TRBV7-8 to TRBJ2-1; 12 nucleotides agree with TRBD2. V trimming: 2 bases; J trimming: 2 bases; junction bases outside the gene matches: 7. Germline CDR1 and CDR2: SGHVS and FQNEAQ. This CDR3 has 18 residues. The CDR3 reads CASSLRTSGNWAYNEQFF. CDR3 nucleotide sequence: TGTGCCAGCAGCTTAAGGACTAGCGGGAACTGGGCCTACAATGAGCAGTTCTTC.

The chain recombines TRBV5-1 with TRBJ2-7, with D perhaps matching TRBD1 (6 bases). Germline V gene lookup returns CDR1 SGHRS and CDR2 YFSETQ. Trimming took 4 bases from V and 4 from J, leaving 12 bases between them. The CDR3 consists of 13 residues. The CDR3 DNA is TGCGCCAGCAGCCCGACAGGAATATACGAGCAGTACTTC. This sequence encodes CASSPTGIYEQYF.

The CDR3 bases are TGTGCCAGTAGTATACCTCTGGGGGCCACTGAAGCTTTCTTT. This sequence encodes CASSIPLGATEAFF. The rearrangement uses TRBV19 and TRBJ1-1, with D possibly matching TRBD1 (6 bases). Germline CDR1 reads LNHDA; CDR2 reads SQIVND (reference sequence). V lost 2 bases and J 4 bases, leaving 11 bases between the germline ends. This CDR3 has 14 amino acids.

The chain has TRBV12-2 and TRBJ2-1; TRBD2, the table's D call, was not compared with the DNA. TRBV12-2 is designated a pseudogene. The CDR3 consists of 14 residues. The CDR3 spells CASPAEGRYNEQFF. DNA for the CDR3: TGTGCAAGCCCCGCGGAGGGCCGATACAATGAGCAGTTCTTC.

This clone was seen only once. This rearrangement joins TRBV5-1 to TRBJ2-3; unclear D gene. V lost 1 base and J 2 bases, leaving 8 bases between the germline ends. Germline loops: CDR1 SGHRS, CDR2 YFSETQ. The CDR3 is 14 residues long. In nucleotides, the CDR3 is TGCGCCAGCAGCTTGCTCGGGTACACAGATACGCAGTATTTT. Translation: CASSLLGYTDTQYF.

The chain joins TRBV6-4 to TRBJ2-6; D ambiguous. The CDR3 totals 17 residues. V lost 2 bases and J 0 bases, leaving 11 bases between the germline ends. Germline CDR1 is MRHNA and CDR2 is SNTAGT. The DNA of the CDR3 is TGTGCCAGCAGTGACGCGGCTCCGAGCTCTGGGGCCAACGTCCTGACTTTC. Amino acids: CASSDAAPSSGANVLTF.

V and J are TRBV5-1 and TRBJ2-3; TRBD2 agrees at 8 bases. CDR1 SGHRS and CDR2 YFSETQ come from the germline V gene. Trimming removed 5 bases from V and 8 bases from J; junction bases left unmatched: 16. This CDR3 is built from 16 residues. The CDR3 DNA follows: TGCGCCAGCAGTTCCGATGGGGGTGCGGGAGGAGGTACGCAGTATTTT. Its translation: CASSSDGGAGGGTQYF.

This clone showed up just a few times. As DNA, the CDR3 is TGTGCCAGCTCACCACGGGCGGGAGGTAGCACAGATACGCAGTATTTT. Its protein is CASSPRAGGSTDTQYF. The chain links TRBV18 to TRBJ2-3, with 8 bases identical to TRBD2. Germline V lookup: CDR1 KGHSH, CDR2 LQKENI. The trim removed 1 base at V and 0 bases at J, leaving 3 bases unmatched. The CDR3 sequence is 16 residues long.

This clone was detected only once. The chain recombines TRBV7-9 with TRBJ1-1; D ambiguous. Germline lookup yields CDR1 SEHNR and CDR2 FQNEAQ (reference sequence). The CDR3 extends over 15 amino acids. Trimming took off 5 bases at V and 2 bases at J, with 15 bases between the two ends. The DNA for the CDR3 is TGTGCCAGCAGCCCGCTGACCGGGATTAACACTGAAGCTTTCTTT. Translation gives CASSPLTGINTEAFF.

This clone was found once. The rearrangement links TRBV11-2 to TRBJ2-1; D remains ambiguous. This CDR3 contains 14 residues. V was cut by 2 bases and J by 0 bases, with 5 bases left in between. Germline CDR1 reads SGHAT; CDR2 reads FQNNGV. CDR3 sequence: CASSLRGSYNEQFF. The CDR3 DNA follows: TGTGCCAGCAGCTTAAGAGGCTCCTACAATGAGCAGTTCTTC.

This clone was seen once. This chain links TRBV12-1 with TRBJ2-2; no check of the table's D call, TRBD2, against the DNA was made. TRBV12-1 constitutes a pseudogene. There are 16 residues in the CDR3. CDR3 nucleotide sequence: TGTGCCAGCAGCCCTAGCGGGAGCTGTGGGAGCGGGGAGCTGTTTTTT. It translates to CASSPSGSCGSGELFF.

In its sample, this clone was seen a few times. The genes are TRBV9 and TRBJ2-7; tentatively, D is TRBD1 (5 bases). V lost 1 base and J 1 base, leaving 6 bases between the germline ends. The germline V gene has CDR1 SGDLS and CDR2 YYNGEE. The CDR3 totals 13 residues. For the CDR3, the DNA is TGTGCCAGCAGCGTACAGGGATCCTACGAGCAGTACTTC. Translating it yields CASSVQGSYEQYF. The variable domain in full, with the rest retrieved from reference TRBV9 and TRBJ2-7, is DSGVTQTPKHLITATGQRVTLRCSPRSGDLSVYWYQQSLDQGLQFLIQYYNGEERAKGNILERFSAQQFPDLHSELNLSSLELGDSALYFCASSVQGSYEQYFGPGTRLTVT.

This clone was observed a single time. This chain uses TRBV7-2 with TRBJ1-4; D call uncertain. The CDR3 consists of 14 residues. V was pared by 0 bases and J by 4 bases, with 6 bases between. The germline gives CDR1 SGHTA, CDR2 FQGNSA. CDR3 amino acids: CASSLAGDNEKLFF. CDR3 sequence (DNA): TGTGCCAGCAGCTTAGCTGGAGATAATGAAAAACTGTTTTTT. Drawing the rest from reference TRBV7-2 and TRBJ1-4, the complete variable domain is GAGVSQSPSNKVTEKGKDVELRCDPISGHTALYWYRQSLGQGLEFLIYFQGNSAPDKSGLPSDRFSAERTGGSVSTLTIQRTQQEDSAVYLCASSLAGDNEKLFFGSGTQLSVL.

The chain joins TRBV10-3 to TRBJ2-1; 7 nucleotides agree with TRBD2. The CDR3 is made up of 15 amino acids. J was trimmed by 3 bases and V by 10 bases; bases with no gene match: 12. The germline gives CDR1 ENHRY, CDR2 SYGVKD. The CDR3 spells CATSIGAGDYNEQFF. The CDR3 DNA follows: TGTGCCACGTCGATTGGGGCGGGAGACTACAATGAGCAGTTCTTC.

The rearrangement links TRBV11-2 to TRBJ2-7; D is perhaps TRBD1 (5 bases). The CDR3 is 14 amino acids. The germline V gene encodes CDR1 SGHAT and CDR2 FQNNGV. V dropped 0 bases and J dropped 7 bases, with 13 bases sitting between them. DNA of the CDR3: TGTGCCAGCAGCTTAGACCCAGGGATAGAAGAGCAGTACTTC. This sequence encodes CASSLDPGIEEQYF.

CDR3 loop: CASSDRDYSYEQYF. CDR3 bases: TGTGCCAGCAGCGACCGGGACTACTCCTACGAGCAGTACTTC. J is TRBJ2-7 and V is TRBV9; 7 bases align to TRBD2. The CDR3 covers 14 residues. V dropped 3 bases and J dropped 0; count of bases not matched to a gene: 3. Germline CDR1 and CDR2: SGDLS and YYNGEE.

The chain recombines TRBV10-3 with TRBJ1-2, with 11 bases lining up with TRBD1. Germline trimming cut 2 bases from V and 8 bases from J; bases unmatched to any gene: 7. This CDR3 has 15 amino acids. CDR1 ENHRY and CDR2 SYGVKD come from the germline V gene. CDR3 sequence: CAISEPRDRGGGYTF. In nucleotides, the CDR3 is TGTGCCATCAGTGAGCCCCGGGACAGGGGGGGAGGCTACACCTTC.

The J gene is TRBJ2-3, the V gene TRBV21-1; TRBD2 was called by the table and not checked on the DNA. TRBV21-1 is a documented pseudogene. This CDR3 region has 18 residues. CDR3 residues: CASSTQATSGPKGDTQYF. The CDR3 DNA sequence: TGTGCCAGCAGCACACAGGCGACTAGCGGACCTAAGGGGGATACGCAGTATTTT.

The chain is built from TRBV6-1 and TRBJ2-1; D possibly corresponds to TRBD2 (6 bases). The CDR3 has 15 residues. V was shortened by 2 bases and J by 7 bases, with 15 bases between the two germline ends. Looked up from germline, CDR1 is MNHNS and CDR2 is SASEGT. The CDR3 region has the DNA TGTGCCAGCAGTGAATTTGGCGGGATAAATAATGAGCAGTTCTTC. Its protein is CASSEFGGINNEQFF.

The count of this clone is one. This CDR3 reads CASSYGQARHF. The CDR3 DNA is TGTGCCAGCAGTTATGGACAGGCCCGGCATTTT. V gene TRBV28 combines with J gene TRBJ1-5; TRBD1 matches at 7 bases. From germline, CDR1 is MDHEN and CDR2 SYDVKM. The CDR3 loop spans 11 amino acids. V lost 4 bases and J lost 15; bases outside the gene matches: 6.

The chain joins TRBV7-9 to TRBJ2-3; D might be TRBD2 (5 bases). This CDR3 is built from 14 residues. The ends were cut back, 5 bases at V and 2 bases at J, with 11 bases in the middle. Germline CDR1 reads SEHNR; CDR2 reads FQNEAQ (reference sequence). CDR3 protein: CASSPGGTTDTQYF. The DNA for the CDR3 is TGTGCCAGCAGCCCCGGAGGAACCACAGATACGCAGTATTTT.

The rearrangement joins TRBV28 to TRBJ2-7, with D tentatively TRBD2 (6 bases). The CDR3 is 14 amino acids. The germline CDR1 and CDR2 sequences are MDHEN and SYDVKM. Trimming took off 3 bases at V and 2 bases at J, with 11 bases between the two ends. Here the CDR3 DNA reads TGTGCCAGCAGTTTGGGTAGCGGAACCTACGAGCAGTACTTC. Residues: CASSLGSGTYEQYF.

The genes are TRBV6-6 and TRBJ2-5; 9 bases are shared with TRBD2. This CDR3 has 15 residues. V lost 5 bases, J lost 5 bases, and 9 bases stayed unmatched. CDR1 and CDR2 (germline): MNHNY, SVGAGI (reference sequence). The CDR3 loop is CASSDPGLAMETQYF. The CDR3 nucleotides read TGTGCCAGCAGTGATCCGGGACTAGCAATGGAGACCCAGTACTTC.

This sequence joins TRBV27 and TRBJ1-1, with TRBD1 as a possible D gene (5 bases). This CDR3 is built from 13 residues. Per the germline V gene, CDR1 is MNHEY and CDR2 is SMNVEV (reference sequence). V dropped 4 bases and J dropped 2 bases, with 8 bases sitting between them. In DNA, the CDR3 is TGTGCCAGCAGTTGGACAATTAACACTGAAGCTTTCTTT. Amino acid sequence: CASSWTINTEAFF.

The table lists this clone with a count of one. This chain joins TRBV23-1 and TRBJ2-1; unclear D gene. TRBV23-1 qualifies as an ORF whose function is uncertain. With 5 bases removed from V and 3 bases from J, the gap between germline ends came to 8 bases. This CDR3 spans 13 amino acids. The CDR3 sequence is CASSRNSYNEQFF. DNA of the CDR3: TGCGCCAGCAGTAGGAACAGCTACAATGAGCAGTTCTTC.

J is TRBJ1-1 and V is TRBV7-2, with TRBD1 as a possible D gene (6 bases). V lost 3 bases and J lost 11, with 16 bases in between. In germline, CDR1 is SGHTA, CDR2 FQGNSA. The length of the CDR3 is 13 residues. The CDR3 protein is CASSFGQPRSAFF. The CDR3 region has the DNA TGTGCCAGCAGCTTTGGACAGCCGCGGTCGGCTTTCTTT. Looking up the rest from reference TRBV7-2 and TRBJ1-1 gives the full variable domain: GAGVSQSPSNKVTEKGKDVELRCDPISGHTALYWYRQSLGQGLEFLIYFQGNSAPDKSGLPSDRFSAERTGGSVSTLTIQRTQQEDSAVYLCASSFGQPRSAFFGQGTRLTVV.

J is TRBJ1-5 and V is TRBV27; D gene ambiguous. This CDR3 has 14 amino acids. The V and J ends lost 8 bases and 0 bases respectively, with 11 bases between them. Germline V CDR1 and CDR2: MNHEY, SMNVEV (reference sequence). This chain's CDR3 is CASANSGSNQPQHF. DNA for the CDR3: TGTGCCAGCGCAAATTCAGGTAGCAATCAGCCCCAGCATTTT.

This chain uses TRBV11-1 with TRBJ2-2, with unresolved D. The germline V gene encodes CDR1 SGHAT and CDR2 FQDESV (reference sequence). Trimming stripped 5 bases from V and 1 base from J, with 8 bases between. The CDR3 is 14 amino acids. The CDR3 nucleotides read TGTGCCAGCAGCGCTACCCTGAACACCGGGGAGCTGTTTTTT. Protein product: CASSATLNTGELFF.

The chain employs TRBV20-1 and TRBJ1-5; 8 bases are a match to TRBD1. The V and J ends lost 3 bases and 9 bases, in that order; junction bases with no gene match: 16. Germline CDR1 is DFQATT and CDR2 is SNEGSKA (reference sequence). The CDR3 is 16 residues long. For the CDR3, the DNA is TGCAGTGCTAGTCAAGACAGGGGCCACGTAGGTCGGCCCCAGCATTTT. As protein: CSASQDRGHVGRPQHF.

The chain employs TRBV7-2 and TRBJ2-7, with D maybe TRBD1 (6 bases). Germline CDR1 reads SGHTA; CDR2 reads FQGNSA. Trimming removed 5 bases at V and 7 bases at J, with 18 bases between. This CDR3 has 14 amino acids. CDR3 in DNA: TGTGCCAGCAGCCCGTCCAGGGGCACGGGGGAGCAGTACTTC. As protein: CASSPSRGTGEQYF.

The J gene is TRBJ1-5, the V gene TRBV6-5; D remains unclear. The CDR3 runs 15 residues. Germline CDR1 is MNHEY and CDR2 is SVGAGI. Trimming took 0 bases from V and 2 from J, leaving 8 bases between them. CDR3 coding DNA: TGTGCCAGCAGTTACTCGCGGCATCGCAATCAGCCCCAGCATTTT. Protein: CASSYSRHRNQPQHF.